The sequence of this T cell receptor (beta chain) was determined in a study of blood T cell repertoires in COVID-19. Overall study: The samples span acute and convalescent COVID-19 from the United States, Italy and Spain.

The data were produced by immunoSEQ multiplex PCR, yet TCRdb's version contains in-frame clones alone and is incomplete. The sample lists hundreds of thousands of clones, roughly 89% occurring once. Looked up from germline, CDR1 is MGHDK and CDR2 is SYGVNS. Trimming took off 5 bases at V and 2 bases at J, with 15 bases between the two ends. The CDR3 is 15 residues long. The TCR sequence derives from a woman aged 40 to 50 who had recovered from COVID-19. What was sequenced was PBMCs or T cells enriched from blood (not recorded which). The genes are TRBV25-1 and TRBJ2-5; D possibly corresponds to TRBD2 (6 bases). CDR3: CASSMGGTQQETQYF. CDR3 DNA: TGTGCCAGCAGTATGGGCGGGACCCAACAAGAGACCCAGTACTTC.